This paragraph covers one TCR beta chain sequence. This specimen comes from a study of blood T cell repertoires in COVID-19. Clinical history as reported by participants underpinned cohort assignment. V lost 4 bases and J lost 6; bases outside the gene matches: 4. The CDR3 is 12 amino acids. Germline CDR1 SQVTM, CDR2 ANQGSEA. Sequencing was performed with immunoSEQ multiplex PCR; in TCRdb, only in-frame clones are kept and a portion is missing. The sample lists a few hundred thousand clones; about 90% were seen once. Specimen: PBMCs or T cells enriched from blood (not recorded which). The origin of this receptor is a woman aged 30 to 39 who had recovered from COVID-19. This chain links TRBV29-1 with TRBJ1-2; 8 bases are a match to TRBD1. Written as DNA, the CDR3 is TGCAGCGTTGGTGACAGGGGCCATGGCTACACCTTC. Translating gives CSVGDRGHGYTF.